The rows below give T cell receptor beta chains drawn from one sample of a study of beta chain features in type 1 diabetes. Method: immunoSEQ multiplex PCR; TCRdb's copy keeps in-frame clones and lacks some. In the table there are about 220,000 clones, approximately 11% of which are singletons. The sample taken for sequencing was central memory CD4+ T cells from blood. These receptors were obtained from a man aged 18-30 years in good health. CDR3s include the opening cysteine and the closing phenylalanine or tryptophan. The order of the fields is V gene, CDR3 protein.

v_gene: TRBV7-9; CDR3aa: CASSTTSGQETQYF
v_gene: TRBV7-9; CDR3aa: CASSLKDAYNEQFF
v_gene: TRBV7-9; CDR3aa: CASSLTSGYYNEQFF
v_gene: TRBV6-5; CDR3aa: CASSYAGKGEEKLFF
v_gene: TRBV6-6; CDR3aa: CAISERDETQYF
v_gene: TRBV30; CDR3aa: CAWRDRGILNGYTF
v_gene: TRBV21-1; CDR3aa: CASSKWGGGFEQYF
v_gene: TRBV2; CDR3aa: CASRDRGARAAGTEAFF
v_gene: TRBV6-6; CDR3aa: CASTALAETSTDTQYF
v_gene: TRBV11-2; CDR3aa: CASSLARTSYEQYF
v_gene: TRBV7-9; CDR3aa: CASSPAGIAGYNEQFF
v_gene: TRBV4-2; CDR3aa: CASSQEEASRGGYTF
v_gene: TRBV29-1; CDR3aa: CSVEDLQPMNTEAFF
v_gene: TRBV5-1; CDR3aa: CASSLDRQGAETQYF
v_gene: TRBV28; CDR3aa: CASSTPSGTPSYEQYF
v_gene: TRBV4-2; CDR3aa: CASSQEDRSNYGYTF
v_gene: TRBV7-2; CDR3aa: CASSVDSDPQYF
v_gene: TRBV5-4; CDR3aa: CASSLAGTSSLEQYF
v_gene: TRBV1; CDR3aa: CTSSQALGSSGRKTQYF
v_gene: TRBV7-7; CDR3aa: CASSLEVTGYNEQFF
v_gene: TRBV7-9; CDR3aa: CASSPTGLPFYEQYF
v_gene: TRBV7-2; CDR3aa: CASSFAVDQPQHF
v_gene: TRBV29-1; CDR3aa: CSVVGGNTGELFF
v_gene: TRBV27; CDR3aa: CASRRDRTTDTQYF
v_gene: TRBV9; CDR3aa: CASSGTGRQETQYF
v_gene: TRBV15; CDR3aa: CATSRDWGSEQYF
v_gene: TRBV11-2; CDR3aa: CASSLSGLAFDTQYF
v_gene: TRBV2; CDR3aa: CASSATAISNTGELFF
v_gene: TRBV7-9; CDR3aa: CASSLAGIDEKLFF
v_gene: TRBV6-1; CDR3aa: CASSENTGLYGYTF
v_gene: TRBV5-1; CDR3aa: CASSLEGGLVDTQYF
v_gene: TRBV29-1; CDR3aa: CSVYGQNTGELFF
v_gene: TRBV7-8; CDR3aa: CASSPGTSGAQYF
v_gene: TRBV19; CDR3aa: CASRPTGANYGYTF
v_gene: TRBV11-3; CDR3aa: CASSLDTGLQPQHF
v_gene: TRBV6-6; CDR3aa: CASSSGTGYGTYEQYF
v_gene: TRBV30; CDR3aa: CAWIGTGLAKNIQYF
v_gene: TRBV11-2; CDR3aa: CASRLDRDFYNEQFF
v_gene: TRBV7-2; CDR3aa: CASSATGELFF
v_gene: TRBV18; CDR3aa: CASSSLDGGNEQFF
v_gene: TRBV7-3; CDR3aa: CASSLQAGAYNEQFF
v_gene: TRBV11-2; CDR3aa: CASSSRLAKNIQYF
v_gene: TRBV9; CDR3aa: CASSVGWGDGTEAFF
v_gene: TRBV12-2; CDR3aa: CASRAYTGLDSYNEQFF
v_gene: TRBV7-9; CDR3aa: CASSNPAGTTDTQYF
v_gene: TRBV6-6; CDR3aa: CASSYGRIYEQYF
v_gene: TRBV6-5; CDR3aa: CASRASSYNEQFF
v_gene: TRBV2; CDR3aa: CASSDGSTSGNRRHEQYF
v_gene: TRBV10-2; CDR3aa: CASNGQLGYTF
v_gene: TRBV5-6; CDR3aa: CASSLGTSGETQYF
v_gene: TRBV18; CDR3aa: CASSPLGRASYEQYF
v_gene: TRBV5-1; CDR3aa: CASSLALAGDEQFF
v_gene: TRBV29-1; CDR3aa: CSAEKSSYGYTF